The 32 T cell receptor beta chains in this list originate from one sample, sequenced in a study of T cells in Graves' hyperthyroidism and ophthalmopathy. TCR beta CDR3 sequences were amplified from RNA transcripts. Primed by the HTBI set, a first-round RT-PCR was run on the TCR CDR3. TCRdb re-analysed the multiplex PCR reads in MiXCR, keeping a single row per CDR3 protein. Among some 210,000 distinct CDR3 sequences listed, more than 15% were seen once. Material for sequencing was blood. The origin of the receptors is a man between 45 and 60 years old with Graves' hyperthyroidism.

In its sample, this clonotype was seen many times. The V gene is TRBV7-8, the J gene TRBJ2-7; 12 bases fit TRBD2. The CDR3 has 16 residues. Trimming at V came to 5 bases and at J to 0 bases, leaving 5 bases not matched to a gene. CDR1 and CDR2 (germline): SGHVS, FQNEAQ. DNA for the CDR3: TGTGCCAGCAGCGCACTAGCGGGAGGCCTCTCCTACGAGCAGTACTTC. Translation gives CASSALAGGLSYEQYF.

This clonotype appeared many times. This chain links TRBV30 with TRBJ1-5; D is uncertain. The CDR3 runs 12 residues. The V end lost 1 base, the J end lost 1 base, and 2 bases lay between the germline ends. Germline V gives CDR1 GTSNPN, CDR2 SVGIG (reference sequence). This chain's CDR3 is CAWSGSNQPQHF. CDR3 DNA sequence: TGTGCCTGGAGTGGCAGCAATCAGCCCCAGCATTTT.

This chain joins TRBV5-5 and TRBJ1-6; D perhaps matches TRBD1 (5 bases). V was trimmed by 9 bases and J by 7 bases, leaving 14 bases between them. The CDR3 length is 13 residues. Looked up from germline, CDR1 is SGHKS and CDR2 is YYEKEE (reference sequence). The CDR3 spells CATGTGPNSPLHF. The DNA of the CDR3 is TGTGCCACCGGGACCGGGCCGAATTCACCCCTCCACTTT.

This clonotype showed up just a few times. This rearrangement joins TRBV19 to TRBJ1-1, with 7 bases identical to TRBD1. The length of the CDR3 is 17 residues. Germline-derived CDR1 and CDR2 are LNHDA and SQIVND (reference sequence). V lost 3 bases and J lost 5; bases outside the gene matches: 15. The CDR3 DNA reads as TGTGCCAGTAGTATTGGCCAGGGGGGAAGATTACGAACTGAAGCTTTCTTT. It specifies CASSIGQGGRLRTEAFF.

This clonotype was found a few times. For the CDR3, the DNA is TGTGCCAGCAGTGAAGCCGGATTGAACACTGAAGCTTTCTTT. Translated, it gives CASSEAGLNTEAFF. The J gene is TRBJ1-1, the V gene TRBV6-1; D unclear. The CDR3 length is 14 residues. CDR1 is MNHNS and CDR2 is SASEGT in the germline V gene. Trimming took off 0 bases at V and 0 bases at J, with 5 bases between the two ends.

This clonotype has a count of ten or more. The chain joins TRBV20-1 to TRBJ2-7, with 9 bases fitting TRBD1. V dropped 0 bases and J dropped 1; count of bases not matched to a gene: 7. Germline-derived CDR1 and CDR2 are DFQATT and SNEGSKA (reference sequence). The CDR3 is 16 amino acids. Here the CDR3 DNA reads TGCAGTGCTAGAGATGAAGACAGGGGGGAATCCTACGAGCAGTACTTC. Translation: CSARDEDRGESYEQYF.

This clonotype has only a few counts. The CDR3 sequence: CASSLQDRVEKLFF. DNA for the CDR3: TGTGCCAGCAGTTTACAGGACAGGGTTGAAAAACTGTTTTTT. This chain joins TRBV28 and TRBJ1-4; 8 bases are shared with TRBD1. The germline gives CDR1 MDHEN, CDR2 SYDVKM. The trim removed 2 bases at V and 7 bases at J, leaving 3 bases unmatched. The CDR3 loop spans 14 amino acids. Filled out from reference TRBV28 and TRBJ1-4, the complete variable domain reads DVKVTQSSRYLVKRTGEKVFLECVQDMDHENMFWYRQDPGLGLRLIYFSYDVKMKEKGDIPEGYSVSREKKERFSLILESASTNQTSMYLCASSLQDRVEKLFFGSGTQLSVL.

This clonotype was observed at least ten times. The chain couples TRBV9 to TRBJ2-1; 8 positions match TRBD2. The germline gives CDR1 SGDLS, CDR2 YYNGEE. This CDR3 comprises 17 residues. Unmatched junction bases numbered 10, after V lost 1 base and J lost 4 bases. CDR3 residues: CASSVSSGSHLYNEQFF. Here the CDR3 DNA reads TGTGCCAGCAGCGTATCGAGCGGGAGCCACCTTTACAATGAGCAGTTCTTC.

This clonotype was seen at least ten times. CDR3 nucleotide sequence: TGCGCCAGCAGCTTGCTCACCGGTGAGCAGTTCTTC. Translated, it gives CASSLLTGEQFF. The rearrangement uses TRBV5-1 and TRBJ2-1; no clear D gene. V lost 1 base to trimming and J lost 9 bases, with 8 bases between them. CDR3 length: 12 amino acids. The germline V gene has CDR1 SGHRS and CDR2 YFSETQ.

The chain combines TRBV15 with TRBJ2-1; 9 bases align to TRBD1. CDR3 length: 16 amino acids. Looked up from germline, CDR1 is LNHNV and CDR2 is YYDKDF (reference sequence). Losses at the gene ends were 5 bases for V and 3 bases for J; bases not matched to a gene: 8. CDR3 in DNA: TGTGCCACCAGCGCCGCGGACAGGGGCTTCTACAATGAGCAGTTCTTC. Its protein product is CATSAADRGFYNEQFF.

To note about this clonotype: This may arise from a read error, as a much more abundant clone is one base away. Here the CDR3 omits its conserved ending phenylalanine or tryptophan, so a read error is the likely source. This chain joins TRBV6-5 and TRBJ2-1, with TRBD2 matching over 11 bases. The V gene's germline CDR1 is MNHEY and CDR2 SVGAGI. The CDR3 loop spans 15 amino acids. With V trimmed by 3 bases and J by 6 bases, 4 bases remained unmatched. The CDR3 nucleotides read TGTGCCAGCAGTTATAGCGGGAGGGCCCCCAATGAGCAGTTCCTC. Translated: CASSYSGRAPNEQFL.

This clonotype was detected many times. This chain connects TRBV28 to TRBJ2-5, with D perhaps TRBD1 or TRBD2 (5 bases each). Germline CDR1 reads MDHEN; CDR2 reads SYDVKM. This CDR3 comprises 17 residues. V was cut by 6 bases and J by 0 bases, with 20 bases left in between. CDR3 DNA sequence: TGTGCCAGCAGCCCTGACGGGGCTAAATCGTACCAAGAGACCCAGTACTTC. Protein sequence: CASSPDGAKSYQETQYF.

This clonotype was observed many times. The gene calls are TRBV20-1 and TRBJ2-1; 7 bases align to TRBD2. The CDR3 covers 14 residues. From germline, CDR1 is DFQATT and CDR2 SNEGSKA (reference sequence). V was clipped by 3 bases and J by 5 bases; unmatched bases: 7. Written as DNA, the CDR3 is TGCAGTGCTAGGGGGTCTAGCGGTAACAATGAGCAGTTCTTC. Translating gives CSARGSSGNNEQFF.

This clonotype was observed at least ten times. The chain couples TRBV2 to TRBJ1-5, with 7 bases lining up with TRBD1. V lost 6 bases to trimming and J lost 6 bases; unmatched junction nucleotides: 11. This CDR3 has 15 amino acids. Germline V gene data show CDR1 as SNHLY and CDR2 as FYNNEI. CDR3: CASSPRDRGIQPQHF. The CDR3 DNA follows: TGTGCCAGCAGCCCCCGGGACAGAGGTATTCAGCCCCAGCATTTT.

The sample holds many counts of this clonotype. This sequence joins TRBV11-3 and TRBJ2-3; no definite D call. This CDR3 region has 17 residues. Germline V gene data show CDR1 as SGHNT and CDR2 as YENEEA. V lost 1 base and J 1 base, leaving 15 bases between the germline ends. DNA for the CDR3: TGTGCCAGCAGCTTAGTGGTCGGCGCGAGAGGCACAGATACGCAGTATTTT. Amino acids: CASSLVVGARGTDTQYF.

This clonotype was seen many times. The chain uses TRBV6-2 or TRBV6-3 and TRBJ1-6; no clear D. Per germline, CDR1 MNHEY and CDR2 SVGEGT. The V end was cut by 7 bases, the J end by 5 bases, with 9 bases between. This CDR3 region has 13 residues. CDR3 in amino acids: CASMDDDNSPLHF. The CDR3 DNA is TGTGCCAGCATGGACGACGATAATTCACCCCTCCACTTT.

V and J are TRBV19 and TRBJ1-5; D not resolved. CDR1 LNHDA and CDR2 SQIVND come from the germline V gene (reference sequence). V shed 1 base and J shed 0 bases, with 7 bases lying between them. CDR3 length: 15 amino acids. CDR3 in amino acids: CASSIGKNSNQPQHF. CDR3 nucleotide sequence: TGTGCCAGTAGTATAGGTAAGAATAGCAATCAGCCCCAGCATTTT.

V gene TRBV28 combines with J gene TRBJ2-7, with D possibly called TRBD1 or TRBD2 (5 bases each). The V gene lost 6 bases and the J gene lost 3 bases, with 18 bases spanning the gap. The V gene's germline CDR1 is MDHEN and CDR2 SYDVKM. The CDR3 spans 15 residues. As DNA, the CDR3 is TGTGCCAGCAGAGGCTACCGGGACGATCGCTACGAGCAGTACTTC. Residues: CASRGYRDDRYEQYF.

The chain joins TRBV7-8 to TRBJ2-2, with D possibly TRBD2 on 6 matching bases. This CDR3 spans 15 amino acids. V lost 8 bases to trimming and J lost 4 bases, with 17 bases between them. From germline, CDR1 is SGHVS and CDR2 FQNEAQ. In DNA, the CDR3 is TGTGCCAGCTCACAATTGGAGGGCGGCACCGGGGAGCTGTTTTTT. It yields the protein CASSQLEGGTGELFF.

CDR3 nucleotides: TGTGCCAGCAGCCAAGGACTAGCGGGAGTCGGGGAGCTGTTTTTT. This translates into CASSQGLAGVGELFF. J is TRBJ2-2 and V is TRBV6-2 or TRBV6-3, with TRBD2 identical over 13 bases. The CDR3 length is 15 residues. CDR1 is MNHEY, CDR2 SVGEGT, per germline. V shed 6 bases and J 7 bases; nucleotides not matched to a gene: 5.

This clonotype was seen more than once but under ten times. The chain employs TRBV20-1 and TRBJ1-3; TRBD1 aligns across 7 bases. The CDR3 is made up of 11 amino acids. CDR1 is DFQATT, CDR2 SNEGSKA, per germline (reference sequence). The V and J ends lost 5 bases and 7 bases, in that order; junction bases with no gene match: 2. The CDR3 spells CSARRGNTIYF. Here the CDR3 DNA reads TGCAGTGCTCGCAGGGGGAACACCATATATTTT.

This clonotype has at least ten counts. V and J are TRBV7-6 and TRBJ2-3; D ambiguous. Deletions cut 1 base from V and 3 bases from J, with 11 bases between. The CDR3 covers 15 residues. Germline lookup yields CDR1 SGHVS and CDR2 FNYEAQ. The CDR3 sequence is CASSLGAGWTDTQYF. The CDR3 DNA follows: TGTGCCAGCAGCTTAGGGGCCGGGTGGACAGATACGCAGTATTTT.

The chain is built from TRBV20-1 and TRBJ2-5, with 9 positions matching TRBD1. CDR1 and CDR2 from the germline V gene are DFQATT and SNEGSKA (reference sequence). The CDR3 loop spans 15 amino acids. The J segment lost 4 bases and the V segment lost 6 bases, leaving 12 bases of the junction unmatched. The CDR3, as DNA: TGCAGTGCCTCGGAAATTGGACAGGGGAGAGAGACCCAGTACTTC. Translated: CSASEIGQGRETQYF.

This clonotype was counted ten times or more. The chain carries TRBV28 and TRBJ1-5; perhaps TRBD1 as D (6 bases). CDR3 length: 14 residues. Germline V gives CDR1 MDHEN, CDR2 SYDVKM. Trimming stripped 2 bases from V and 5 bases from J, with 10 bases between. CDR3 sequence reads: CASSLEYRDQPQHF. In DNA, the CDR3 is TGTGCCAGCAGTTTAGAATACAGGGATCAGCCCCAGCATTTT. The whole variable domain, filled in from reference TRBV28 and TRBJ1-5, reads DVKVTQSSRYLVKRTGEKVFLECVQDMDHENMFWYRQDPGLGLRLIYFSYDVKMKEKGDIPEGYSVSREKKERFSLILESASTNQTSMYLCASSLEYRDQPQHFGDGTRLSIL.

This clonotype was seen only a few times. The genes are TRBV6-2 or TRBV6-3 and TRBJ1-1; perhaps TRBD1 as D (6 bases). This CDR3 region has 12 residues. The germline V and J ends were trimmed by 5 bases and 5 bases, with 9 bases remaining between them. Germline CDR1 and CDR2: MNHEY and SVGEGT. DNA of the CDR3: TGTGCCAGCAGTCGACAGGCGACTGAAGCTTTCTTT. It specifies CASSRQATEAFF.

The genes are TRBV3-1 and TRBJ1-2, with D uncertain. V dropped 0 bases and J dropped 4 bases, with 6 bases sitting between them. The CDR3 spans 13 residues. Germline CDR1 is LGHDT and CDR2 is YNNKEL (reference sequence). CDR3 bases: TGTGCCAGCAGCCAAGATATTTTCTATGGCTACACCTTC. Translated, it gives CASSQDIFYGYTF.

This clonotype was seen at least ten times. This chain links TRBV7-8 with TRBJ1-5; D might be TRBD1 (6 bases). V lost 4 bases and J 4 bases, leaving 14 bases between the germline ends. Germline V lookup: CDR1 SGHVS, CDR2 FQNEAQ. The CDR3 is 15 residues long. The CDR3 DNA follows: TGTGCCAGCAGCTCCCGGGGGCACGTTAATCAGCCCCAGCATTTT. Protein sequence: CASSSRGHVNQPQHF.

In this sample, this clonotype turned up many times. The chain uses TRBV6-5 and TRBJ2-5; D uncertain. Germline assignment: CDR1 MNHEY and CDR2 SVGAGI. This CDR3 has 15 residues. V was cut by 2 bases and J by 2 bases, with 12 bases left in between. The CDR3 here is CASSYRGDPQETQYF. The CDR3 DNA is TGTGCCAGCAGTTACCGCGGAGACCCGCAAGAGACCCAGTACTTC.

Only a few counts were recorded for this clonotype. This chain joins TRBV5-1 and TRBJ2-5, with 9 bases aligning to TRBD2. The CDR3 is made up of 13 amino acids. Germline V gene sequence: CDR1 SGHRS, CDR2 YFSETQ. The V segment lost 8 bases and the J segment 2 bases; nucleotides outside the gene matches: 4. CDR3 coding DNA: TGCGCCAGTCTAGCGGGACCACAAGAGACCCAGTACTTC. It encodes CASLAGPQETQYF.

Ten or more counts support this clonotype. The J gene is TRBJ2-3, the V gene TRBV11-3; D not certain. Germline values: CDR1 SGHNT, CDR2 YENEEA. This CDR3 is 15 amino acids long. V lost 0 bases, J lost 6 bases, and 13 bases lay in between. The CDR3 coding sequence is TGTGCCAGCAGCTTAGATAGGGCGCGTGCGGATACGCAGTATTTT. Its protein is CASSLDRARADTQYF.

The chain joins TRBV6-2 or TRBV6-3 to TRBJ2-7, with TRBD2 identical over 8 bases. The J segment lost 4 bases and the V segment lost 5 bases, leaving 7 bases of the junction unmatched. Germline V CDR1 and CDR2: MNHEY, SVGEGT. CDR3 length: 14 amino acids. As DNA, the CDR3 is TGTGCCAGCAGTGTCGGGAGGGCCTTTTACGAGCAGTACTTC. Protein: CASSVGRAFYEQYF.

This clonotype was seen ten or more times. CDR3 in amino acids: CASNPWVSRREDTQYF. CDR3 DNA: TGTGCCAGCAATCCTTGGGTATCGCGGAGGGAAGATACGCAGTATTTT. V gene TRBV11-2 combines with J gene TRBJ2-3; tentatively, D is TRBD2 (6 bases). The CDR3 totals 16 residues. CDR1 and CDR2 (germline): SGHAT, FQNNGV. Trimming shortened V by 7 bases and J by 5 bases, and 22 bases separated the two germline ends. Looking up the rest from reference TRBV11-2 and TRBJ2-3 gives the full variable domain: EAGVAQSPRYKIIEKRQSVAFWCNPISGHATLYWYQQILGQGPKLLIQFQNNGVVDDSQLPKDRFSAERLKGVDSTLKIQPAKLEDSAVYLCASNPWVSRREDTQYFGPGTRLTVL.